These T cell receptor beta chains were read from a single sample in a study of blood T cell repertoires in COVID-19. This table comes from immunoSEQ multiplex PCR, and its TCRdb copy is limited to in-frame clones, with some not included. The top ten hold less than 2% of the sample, which has fewer than 350,000 clones, 75% to 90% seen once. Sequences were obtained from PBMCs or T cells enriched from blood (not recorded which). The source is a woman aged 40 to 55 who had recovered from COVID-19. Both conserved end residues are part of each CDR3. Fields, in order: J gene, D gene, V gene, clone size, CDR3 protein, CDR3 DNA. A D gene is named only where the DNA matches it firmly. The size of a clone is reported for some rows only, either as once, few or many, or as a class for expanded clones.

j_gene: TRBJ1-2
d_gene: TRBD1
v_gene: TRBV18
abundance: .
CDR3aa: CASSPGRTGKYGYTF
CDR3nt: TGTGCCAGCTCACCGGGGAGGACAGGGAAGTATGGCTACACCTTC

j_gene: TRBJ2-7
d_gene: TRBD1
v_gene: TRBV5-6
abundance: once
CDR3aa: CASSRSGQAYEQYF
CDR3nt: TGTGCCAGCAGCCGATCTGGACAGGCCTACGAGCAGTACTTC

j_gene: TRBJ1-4
d_gene: .
v_gene: TRBV5-1
abundance: .
CDR3aa: CASSKTIQGLGEKLFF
CDR3nt: TGCGCCAGCAGCAAAACCATACAGGGTTTGGGTGAAAAACTGTTTTTT

j_gene: TRBJ1-4
d_gene: .
v_gene: TRBV5-6
abundance: .
CDR3aa: CASSLAPTTRVGGEKLFF
CDR3nt: TGTGCCAGCAGCTTGGCGCCTACGACCAGGGTGGGCGGTGAAAAACTGTTTTTT

j_gene: TRBJ2-1
d_gene: .
v_gene: TRBV2
abundance: .
CDR3aa: CASSTERVAYNEQFF
CDR3nt: TGTGCCAGCAGTACCGAACGGGTTGCCTACAATGAGCAGTTCTTC

j_gene: TRBJ2-2
d_gene: .
v_gene: TRBV18
abundance: .
CDR3aa: CASSPGVAVHGELFF
CDR3nt: TGTGCCAGCTCACCAGGAGTAGCGGTGCACGGGGAGCTGTTTTTT

j_gene: TRBJ2-2
d_gene: .
v_gene: TRBV11-3
abundance: .
CDR3aa: CASSFRRDGELFF
CDR3nt: TGTGCCAGCAGCTTTAGAAGAGACGGGGAGCTGTTTTTT

j_gene: TRBJ1-1
d_gene: .
v_gene: TRBV6-5
abundance: .
CDR3aa: CASRLRVNTEAFF
CDR3nt: TGTGCCAGCAGACTCAGGGTGAACACTGAAGCTTTCTTT

j_gene: TRBJ1-5
d_gene: TRBD1
v_gene: TRBV7-2
abundance: few
CDR3aa: CASSRASFNPGQGTQPQHF
CDR3nt: TGTGCCAGCAGCCGCGCATCCTTTAACCCGGGACAGGGCACTCAGCCCCAGCATTTT

j_gene: TRBJ2-7
d_gene: TRBD2
v_gene: TRBV7-2
abundance: few
CDR3aa: CASSLASSGASYEQYF
CDR3nt: TGTGCCAGCAGCTTAGCCTCTAGCGGCGCGAGCTACGAGCAGTACTTC

j_gene: TRBJ1-4
d_gene: .
v_gene: TRBV5-1
abundance: .
CDR3aa: CASSTGTIEEKLFF
CDR3nt: TGCGCCAGCAGCACTGGGACAATTGAGGAAAAACTGTTTTTT

j_gene: TRBJ2-7
d_gene: .
v_gene: TRBV29-1
abundance: .
CDR3aa: CSVGRQGLSHEQYF
CDR3nt: TGCAGCGTTGGTCGCCAGGGATTGTCCCACGAGCAGTACTTC

j_gene: TRBJ2-5
d_gene: TRBD2
v_gene: TRBV6-6
abundance: few
CDR3aa: CASSPAGLAGGPAQETQYF
CDR3nt: TGTGCCAGCAGTCCAGCGGGACTAGCGGGGGGGCCTGCCCAAGAGACCCAGTACTTC

j_gene: TRBJ1-4
d_gene: .
v_gene: TRBV3-1/TRBV3-2
abundance: .
CDR3aa: CASSHLYGATNEKLFF
CDR3nt: TGTGCCAGCAGCCACCTTTACGGGGCAACTAATGAAAAACTGTTTTTT

j_gene: TRBJ1-3
d_gene: TRBD1
v_gene: TRBV28
abundance: once
CDR3aa: CASSYFKTGPPGNTIYF
CDR3nt: TGTGCCAGCAGCTATTTTAAGACAGGGCCCCCTGGAAACACCATATATTTT

j_gene: TRBJ1-1
d_gene: .
v_gene: TRBV5-5
abundance: .
CDR3aa: CASSPQGYTEAFF
CDR3nt: TGTGCCAGCAGTCCCCAGGGTTATACTGAAGCTTTCTTT

j_gene: TRBJ1-2
d_gene: TRBD1
v_gene: TRBV7-2
abundance: .
CDR3aa: CASSLDPGGYGYTF
CDR3nt: TGTGCCAGCAGCTTAGATCCAGGGGGCTATGGCTACACCTTC

j_gene: TRBJ2-7
d_gene: .
v_gene: TRBV7-9
abundance: .
CDR3aa: CASSLGSAYEQYF
CDR3nt: TGTGCCAGCAGCTTAGGGTCAGCCTACGAGCAGTACTTC